The 6 T cell receptor beta chains listed next were all sequenced from one sample in a study of cytomegalovirus exposure and HLA in healthy donors. The method was immunoSEQ multiplex PCR; TCRdb's version includes in-frame clones alone and lacks a portion of them. The repertoire has about 110,000 clones, 85% to 90% of them found once; the top ten carry about 2%. Material: PBMCs. These receptors all stem from a woman younger than 30 in good health and CMV-seronegative.

The chain links TRBV29-1 to TRBJ2-1; TRBD2 matches 11 bases. The J segment lost 5 bases and the V segment lost 4 bases, leaving 4 bases of the junction unmatched. The CDR3 is 14 amino acids. Germline CDR1 SQVTM, CDR2 ANQGSEA. DNA for the CDR3: TGCAGCGTTGGGAGACTAGCGGGGAACAATGAGCAGTTCTTC. Protein: CSVGRLAGNNEQFF.

V usage is TRBV7-9 and J usage is TRBJ1-2; D is undetermined. The ends were cut back, 5 bases at V and 7 bases at J, with 11 bases in the middle. The CDR3 is 12 residues long. The germline V gene has CDR1 SEHNR and CDR2 FQNEAQ (reference sequence). DNA of the CDR3: TGTGCCAGCAGCCAGAGGAGAGCTGGCTACACCTTC. This gives the protein CASSQRRAGYTF.

V usage is TRBV30 and J usage is TRBJ2-5; D not resolved. The V end lost 6 bases, the J end lost 3 bases, and 11 bases lay between the germline ends. The CDR3 is 12 residues long. In germline, CDR1 is GTSNPN, CDR2 SVGIG (reference sequence). The CDR3 sequence: CACVERKETQYF. The DNA of the CDR3 is TGTGCCTGCGTGGAGCGAAAAGAGACCCAGTACTTC.

The J gene is TRBJ1-2, the V gene TRBV29-1; no definite D call. The V gene lost 3 bases and the J gene lost 8 bases, with 13 bases spanning the gap. Germline lookup yields CDR1 SQVTM and CDR2 ANQGSEA. The CDR3 spans 12 residues. The CDR3 nucleotides read TGCAGCGTTGAGAGCCCGGCAGCGGGCTACACCTTC. It codes for CSVESPAAGYTF.

The chain couples TRBV9 to TRBJ2-7; 7 bases line up with TRBD2. CDR1 SGDLS and CDR2 YYNGEE come from the germline V gene. CDR3 length equals 15 residues. V gave up 0 bases and J gave up 3 bases; unmatched junction bases: 6. The CDR3 protein is CASSVGSGVGYEQYF. In nucleotides, the CDR3 is TGTGCCAGCAGCGTAGGGAGCGGGGTAGGCTACGAGCAGTACTTC.

The chain combines TRBV30 with TRBJ2-7; a possible D gene is TRBD1 (6 bases). The CDR3 sequence is 14 residues long. Germline CDR1 and CDR2: GTSNPN and SVGIG (reference sequence). Between the trimmed V and J ends, which lost 2 bases and 0 bases, there was a span of 11 bases. CDR3 residues: CAWSQGRSSYEQYF. CDR3 sequence (DNA): TGTGCCTGGAGTCAGGGGCGCAGCTCCTACGAGCAGTACTTC.